This is a list of T cell receptor beta chains from one sample in a study of cytomegalovirus exposure and HLA in healthy donors. Data came from immunoSEQ multiplex PCR; TCRdb stores just in-frame clones and leaves some out. The table shows roughly 100,000 clones, with around 10% occurring only once. Material: PBMCs. Receptor source: a man aged 35 to 55 in good health and CMV-seropositive. Each CDR3 is given with its conserved first and last residue.

TRBV28	TRBJ2-1	CASSLGLRGREQFF
TRBV15	TRBJ1-6	CATSTQTTLHF
TRBV6-5	TRBJ1-1	CASSYGTGHPTEAFF
TRBV19	TRBJ1-1	CASNWDRGLNTEAFF
TRBV6-5	TRBJ1-6	CASNRGNGQSPLHF
TRBV5-1	TRBJ1-1	CASSSDRVAFF
TRBV2	TRBJ1-5	CASSELGAVQPQHF
TRBV5-1	TRBJ2-1	CASSLQELGRNEQFF
TRBV2	TRBJ2-3	CASSLGLGSDTQYF
TRBV6-6	TRBJ2-7	CASSYSQDYEQYF
TRBV27	TRBJ2-7	CASSLTSGIDEQYF
TRBV6-5	TRBJ1-4	CASSYSQGANNEKLFF
TRBV9	TRBJ2-1	CASSVTGVRDNEQFF
TRBV5-1	TRBJ2-1	CASSSTRRSSYNEQFF
TRBV21-1	TRBJ2-3	CASSKQRGGQTDTQYF
TRBV6-5	TRBJ1-1	CASSEKGGDEAFF
TRBV29-1	TRBJ2-1	CSVIRAGEQFF
TRBV28	TRBJ1-2	CASSAAVSYGYTF
TRBV5-1	TRBJ2-5	CASSLGTSGPQETQYF
TRBV6-1	TRBJ1-2	CASSIRDSYYGYTF
TRBV27	TRBJ2-1	CATKTSGRGEQFF
TRBV28	TRBJ1-4	CASRSGTGNEKLFF
TRBV6-5	TRBJ2-7	CASSLGTLGYEQYF
TRBV30	TRBJ1-3	CAWGTQPGNTIYF
TRBV4-3	TRBJ2-1	CASSPGGRVYEQFF
TRBV9	TRBJ2-3	CASSVGLSSGSTDTQYF
TRBV7-6	TRBJ2-5	CASSLGFSGTREGQETQYF
TRBV4-2	TRBJ1-4	CASSQDLGGRLFF